This passage covers 20 T cell receptor beta chains from one sample sequenced in a study of T-cell memory formation after mild COVID-19. TCRdb ran MiXCR on the 5' RACE reads and lists one entry per CDR3 protein. Of 310,000 or so distinct CDR3 sequences listed, less than 20% are singletons. Input material: PBMCs or a T cell subset sorted from them (not recorded which). These TCRs come from a man aged 18 to 35 who had mild COVID-19 (a few samples of this study predate the infection). Cell type and time point are not known.

The chain links TRBV7-2 to TRBJ1-6, with 9 bases lining up with TRBD1. Trimming at V came to 6 bases and at J to 13 bases, leaving 13 bases not matched to a gene. Per the germline V gene, CDR1 is SGHTA and CDR2 is FQGNSA. The CDR3 totals 15 residues. CDR3 DNA: TGTGCCAGCAGTGATAGAGGGCAGACAGGGGGGCCCCTCCACTTT. This sequence encodes CASSDRGQTGGPLHF.

The rearrangement joins TRBV7-8 to TRBJ2-7; 7 nucleotides align to TRBD1. Trimming took 1 base from V and 3 from J; bases not matched to a gene: 3. The CDR3 totals 14 residues. Germline V gene sequence: CDR1 SGHVS, CDR2 FQNEAQ. CDR3 bases: TGTGCCAGCAGCTTAGGGGGACAGATCTACGAGCAGTACGTC. It specifies CASSLGGQIYEQYV.

This clonotype was seen only a few times. V and J are TRBV6-6 and TRBJ2-7; the D gene is possibly TRBD2 (6 bases). The CDR3 loop spans 14 amino acids. The germline V and J ends were trimmed by 6 bases and 3 bases, with 15 bases remaining between them. CDR1 is MNHNY, CDR2 SVGAGI, per germline (reference sequence). The CDR3 nucleotides read TGTGCCAGCAGCCCTACGACGGGGGACTACGAGCAGTACTTC. Its protein is CASSPTTGDYEQYF.

This sequence joins TRBV7-8 and TRBJ1-2, with TRBD1 as a possible D gene (5 bases). Germline CDR1 and CDR2: SGHVS and FQNEAQ. The CDR3 runs 14 residues. V gave up 5 bases and J gave up 1 base, with 11 bases separating them. CDR3 nucleotides: TGTGCCAGCAGCCCCCGGGGGGGTAACTATGGCTACACCTTC. Protein product: CASSPRGGNYGYTF.

This clonotype was detected a few times. CDR3 sequence (DNA): TGTGCCAGCAGTTTACGAGGGGGCCCGAATTCACCCCTCCACTTT. It encodes CASSLRGGPNSPLHF. The chain recombines TRBV12-3 or TRBV12-4 with TRBJ1-6; 7 bases fit TRBD1. CDR3 length: 15 residues. Unmatched junction bases numbered 5, after V lost 2 bases and J lost 7 bases.

This clonotype was observed a handful of times. The rearrangement joins TRBV7-9 to TRBJ1-4, with TRBD1 identical over 9 bases. V shed 4 bases, J shed 7 bases, and the junction held 4 bases outside the gene matches. Germline assignment: CDR1 SEHNR and CDR2 FQNEAQ (reference sequence). The CDR3 is 14 amino acids. CDR3 nucleotides: TGTGCCAGCAGCTGGGGACAGGGCGGTGAAAAACTGTTTTTT. Translated: CASSWGQGGEKLFF.

This chain joins TRBV25-1 and TRBJ2-1, with D possibly TRBD2 on 5 matching bases. There are 16 residues in the CDR3. The V end was cut by 10 bases, the J end by 5 bases, with 24 bases between. Germline V gives CDR1 MGHDK, CDR2 SYGVNS. For the CDR3, the DNA is TGTGCCACCTCGAGGGTCCTTCATTTCGGGAACAATGAGCAGTTCTTC. This sequence encodes CATSRVLHFGNNEQFF.

This rearrangement joins TRBV28 to TRBJ1-2; a weak D match, TRBD1 (5 bases). V lost 6 bases and J 1 base, leaving 18 bases between the germline ends. The length of the CDR3 is 16 residues. CDR1 is MDHEN and CDR2 is SYDVKM in the germline V gene. The CDR3 region is CASRKAGSEINYGYTF. As DNA, the CDR3 is TGTGCCAGCAGAAAAGCAGGGTCTGAGATTAACTATGGCTACACCTTC.

The chain is built from TRBV2 and TRBJ1-2; D is undetermined. The CDR3 is 10 amino acids. Looked up from germline, CDR1 is SNHLY and CDR2 is FYNNEI. The V end lost 6 bases, the J end lost 7 bases, and 6 bases lay between the germline ends. The CDR3 loop is CASRRSGYTF. DNA of the CDR3: TGTGCCAGCAGAAGGTCTGGCTACACCTTC.

This chain connects TRBV9 to TRBJ2-2, with D perhaps being TRBD1 or TRBD2 (6 bases each). Germline V gene sequence: CDR1 SGDLS, CDR2 YYNGEE. Trimming cost V 4 bases and J 1 base, with 14 bases left between them. The CDR3 covers 16 residues. CDR3 in amino acids: CASSFRLGGNTGELFF. CDR3 in DNA: TGTGCCAGCAGCTTTAGACTAGGGGGGAACACCGGGGAGCTGTTTTTT.

This clonotype was observed a handful of times. This rearrangement joins TRBV5-1 to TRBJ2-5, with D unresolved. There are 15 residues in the CDR3. Trimming removed 1 base from V and 5 bases from J, with 15 bases in between. Germline-derived CDR1 and CDR2 are SGHRS and YFSETQ. The CDR3: CASSLFGAIGETQYF. The CDR3 DNA is TGCGCCAGCAGCTTGTTCGGAGCAATTGGGGAGACCCAGTACTTC.

In this sample, this clonotype turned up a few times. The J gene is TRBJ2-3, the V gene TRBV24-1, with D possibly matching TRBD1 (6 bases). Germline V gene data show CDR1 as KGHDR and CDR2 as SFDVKD. Trimming removed 10 bases at V and 3 bases at J, with 13 bases between. CDR3 size: 13 residues. The CDR3 DNA reads TGTGCCACTTACAGGGTTAGGACAGATACGCAGTATTTT. Its protein is CATYRVRTDTQYF.

This clonotype was seen a handful of times. This chain uses TRBV7-3 with TRBJ2-3; D is unclear. CDR1 SGHTA and CDR2 FQGTGA come from the germline V gene. Trimming stripped 0 bases from V and 3 bases from J, with 22 bases between. This CDR3 comprises 19 residues. CDR3 protein: CASSLTVMKQRRQTDTQYF. The CDR3, as DNA: TGTGCCAGCAGCTTAACGGTTATGAAGCAGAGGAGACAAACAGATACGCAGTATTTT.

J is TRBJ2-5 and V is TRBV29-1; D not resolved. Trimming cost V 3 bases and J 3 bases, with 8 bases left between them. Germline V gene lookup returns CDR1 SQVTM and CDR2 ANQGSEA. The CDR3 runs to 12 residues. In DNA, the CDR3 is TGCAGCGTTGAGGGGATCGAAGAGACCCAGTACTTC. As protein: CSVEGIEETQYF.

This clonotype appeared many times. The chain is built from TRBV24-1 and TRBJ2-7, with TRBD1 as a possible D gene (5 bases). Trimming stripped 1 base from V and 2 bases from J, with 8 bases between. The CDR3 runs 14 residues. Per the germline V gene, CDR1 is KGHDR and CDR2 is SFDVKD. CDR3 bases: TGTGCCACCAGTGATTTTCGACAGCCCTACGAGCAGTACGTC. Residues: CATSDFRQPYEQYV.

This sequence joins TRBV29-1 and TRBJ1-3, with D possibly matching TRBD1 (6 bases). CDR1 and CDR2 from the germline V gene are SQVTM and ANQGSEA. The CDR3 runs 13 residues. Between the trimmed V and J ends, which lost 5 bases and 4 bases, there was a span of 12 bases. Written as DNA, the CDR3 is TGCAGCGTTTGGACAGCTACAGGAAACACCATATATTTT. This translates into CSVWTATGNTIYF.

This chain joins TRBV20-1 and TRBJ1-5; 7 bases are a match to TRBD1. Germline CDR1 and CDR2: DFQATT and SNEGSKA (reference sequence). Trimming at V came to 3 bases and at J to 5 bases, leaving 4 bases not matched to a gene. This CDR3 is 13 amino acids long. The CDR3 DNA is TGCAGTGCTAGGACAGGGATTTATCAGCCCCAGCATTTT. Encoded protein: CSARTGIYQPQHF.

The V call is TRBV5-5, the J call TRBJ1-2; D is unclear. The ends were cut back, 4 bases at V and 2 bases at J, with 6 bases in the middle. The CDR3 totals 12 residues. CDR1 and CDR2 (germline): SGHKS, YYEKEE (reference sequence). The CDR3 DNA sequence: TGTGCCAGCAGCATCATGAACTATGGCTACACCTTC. Protein product: CASSIMNYGYTF.

This chain connects TRBV20-1 to TRBJ2-1; 7 bases are a match to TRBD1. Germline CDR1 and CDR2: DFQATT and SNEGSKA (reference sequence). The CDR3 consists of 12 residues. The J segment lost 8 bases and the V segment lost 2 bases, leaving 3 bases of the junction unmatched. The CDR3 protein is CSARNRGYEQFF. CDR3 bases: TGCAGTGCTAGAAACAGGGGCTATGAGCAGTTCTTC.

This chain joins TRBV18 and TRBJ1-1, with D unresolved. CDR3 size: 14 residues. The V gene lost 3 bases and the J gene lost 1 base, with 9 bases spanning the gap. CDR1 and CDR2 (germline): KGHSH, LQKENI. This CDR3 reads CASSPQYRNTEAFF. In nucleotides, the CDR3 is TGTGCCAGCTCACCTCAATACAGGAACACTGAAGCTTTCTTT.